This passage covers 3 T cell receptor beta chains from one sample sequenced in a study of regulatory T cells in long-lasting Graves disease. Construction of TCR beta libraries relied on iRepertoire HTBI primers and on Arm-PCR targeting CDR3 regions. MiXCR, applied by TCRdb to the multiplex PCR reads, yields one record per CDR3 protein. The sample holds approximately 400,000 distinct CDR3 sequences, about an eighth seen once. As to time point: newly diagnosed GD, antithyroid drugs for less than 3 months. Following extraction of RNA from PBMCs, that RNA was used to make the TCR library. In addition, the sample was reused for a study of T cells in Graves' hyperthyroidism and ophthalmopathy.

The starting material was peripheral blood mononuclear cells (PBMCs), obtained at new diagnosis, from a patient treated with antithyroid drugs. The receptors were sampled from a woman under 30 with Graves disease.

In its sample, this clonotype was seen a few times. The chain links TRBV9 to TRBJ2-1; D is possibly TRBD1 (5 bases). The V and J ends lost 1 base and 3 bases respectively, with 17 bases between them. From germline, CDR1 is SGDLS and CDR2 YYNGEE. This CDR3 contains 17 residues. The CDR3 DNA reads TGTGCCAGCAGCGTAACCCCAGGGCCTCCCTACTACAATGAGCAGTTCTTC. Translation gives CASSVTPGPPYYNEQFF.

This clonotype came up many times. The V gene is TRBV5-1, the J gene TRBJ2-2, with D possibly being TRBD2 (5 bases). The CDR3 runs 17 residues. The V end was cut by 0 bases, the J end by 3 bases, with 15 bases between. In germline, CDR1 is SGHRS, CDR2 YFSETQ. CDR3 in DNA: TGCGCCAGCAGCTTGGCTACTAGACGAGAGCACACCGGGGAGCTGTTTTTT. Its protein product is CASSLATRREHTGELFF.

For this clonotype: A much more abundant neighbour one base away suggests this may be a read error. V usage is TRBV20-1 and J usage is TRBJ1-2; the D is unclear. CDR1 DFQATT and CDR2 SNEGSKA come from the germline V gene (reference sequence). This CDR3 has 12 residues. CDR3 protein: CSARELNYGYPF. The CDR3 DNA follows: TGCAGTGCTAGAGAACTTAACTATGGCTACCCCTTC.